The 15 T cell receptor beta chains below all came from one sample that was sequenced in a study of OX40 agonist ivuxolimab in advanced cancers. Sequenced by immunoSEQ multiplex PCR; TCRdb stores in-frame clones only, minus some. The table includes about 68,000 clones, around 85% detected once. The starting material was CD4+ or CD8+ T cells sorted from blood, obtained in a trial of the OX40 agonist ivuxolimab. The receptors shown here come from an adult with an advanced solid tumor such as melanoma, head and neck, liver or kidney cancer.

This chain links TRBV5-1 with TRBJ1-1; 7 bases map to TRBD1. From germline, CDR1 is SGHRS and CDR2 YFSETQ. V lost 0 bases and J lost 6; bases outside the gene matches: 11. The CDR3 spans 16 residues. CDR3 residues: CASSLGRSGGVPEAFF. CDR3 nucleotides: TGCGCCAGCAGCTTGGGGCGTTCAGGGGGGGTCCCTGAAGCTTTCTTT.

The CDR3 sequence is CATSPGTDDYGYTF. For the CDR3, the DNA is TGTGCCACCAGCCCGGGGACAGATGACTATGGCTACACCTTC. This chain connects TRBV15 to TRBJ1-2; 7 bases map to TRBD1. CDR1 and CDR2 (germline): LNHNV, YYDKDF (reference sequence). The CDR3 spans 14 residues. With V trimmed by 5 bases and J by 3 bases, 6 bases remained unmatched.

Concerning this clone: The same CDR3 also results from other DNA sequences found in this sample. The chain uses TRBV7-2 and TRBJ2-7; 8 positions match TRBD1. J gave up 1 base and V 4 bases, and 3 bases lay outside the gene matches. This CDR3 region has 14 residues. Per germline, CDR1 SGHTA and CDR2 FQGNSA. CDR3 protein: CASSSRQGSYEQYF. DNA for the CDR3: TGTGCCAGCAGCTCCCGACAGGGGTCCTACGAGCAGTACTTC.

The gene calls are TRBV10-3 and TRBJ1-1; tentatively, D is TRBD1 (5 bases). The CDR3 spans 15 residues. The V gene lost 4 bases and the J gene lost 1 base, with 13 bases spanning the gap. The germline V gene has CDR1 ENHRY and CDR2 SYGVKD. CDR3: CAISAFSTENTEAFF. The DNA of the CDR3 is TGTGCCATCAGTGCCTTTTCGACAGAGAACACTGAAGCTTTCTTT.

The chain combines TRBV29-1 with TRBJ1-2, with TRBD1 matching 9 bases. Trimming cost V 7 bases and J 6 bases; bases outside gene matches: 3. This CDR3 spans 11 amino acids. CDR1 is SQVTM and CDR2 is ANQGSEA in the germline V gene. The DNA for the CDR3 is TGCAGCGGTAGACAGGGGGATGGCTACACCTTC. As protein: CSGRQGDGYTF.

The CDR3 loop reads CASSPPYSNQPQHF. In nucleotides, the CDR3 is TGTGCCAGCAGCCCACCCTATAGCAATCAGCCCCAGCATTTT. The chain carries TRBV7-2 and TRBJ1-5, with unresolved D. The CDR3 sequence is 14 residues long. V dropped 5 bases and J dropped 0 bases, with 8 bases sitting between them. Germline assignment: CDR1 SGHTA and CDR2 FQGNSA.

This sequence joins TRBV18 and TRBJ1-4; D is perhaps TRBD1 (5 bases). Germline CDR1 and CDR2: KGHSH and LQKENI. The V and J ends lost 1 base and 8 bases respectively, with 11 bases between them. The CDR3 is made up of 14 amino acids. The CDR3 DNA sequence: TGTGCCAGCTCACCACGGCGGTGGGGGGAAAAACTGTTTTTT. Amino acids: CASSPRRWGEKLFF. The whole variable domain, remainder taken from reference TRBV18 and TRBJ1-4, is NAGVMQNPRHLVRRRGQEARLRCSPMKGHSHVYWYRQLPEEGLKFMVYLQKENIIDESGMPKERFSAEFPKEGPSILRIQQVVRGDSAAYFCASSPRRWGEKLFFGSGTQLSVL.

The V and J genes are TRBV11-3 and TRBJ1-3, with D maybe TRBD1 (5 bases). The ends were cut back, 3 bases at V and 0 bases at J, with 6 bases in the middle. Germline V gene sequence: CDR1 SGHNT, CDR2 YENEEA. The CDR3 is made up of 14 amino acids. The CDR3 DNA reads TGTGCCAGCAGCTTTCAGGGCTCTGGAAACACCATATATTTT. Encoded protein: CASSFQGSGNTIYF.

The chain uses TRBV19 and TRBJ2-7, with TRBD1 matching 7 bases. J was trimmed by 5 bases and V by 3 bases; bases with no gene match: 4. CDR3 length: 13 residues. The V gene's germline CDR1 is LNHDA and CDR2 SQIVND (reference sequence). For the CDR3, the DNA is TGTGCCAGTAGTATCGACAGGGAACACGAGCAGTACTTC. This encodes CASSIDREHEQYF. The full variable domain, its missing parts supplied by reference TRBV19 and TRBJ2-7, is DGGITQSPKYLFRKEGQNVTLSCEQNLNHDAMYWYRQDPGQGLRLIYYSQIVNDFQKGDIAEGYSVSREKKESFPLTVTSAQKNPTAFYLCASSIDREHEQYFGPGTRLTVT.

The chain combines TRBV5-1 with TRBJ2-7, with 7 bases lining up with TRBD1. This CDR3 has 16 residues. The junction had 8 bases not matched to a gene; V was cut back by 0 bases and J by 2 bases. Looked up from germline, CDR1 is SGHRS and CDR2 is YFSETQ. Written as DNA, the CDR3 is TGCGCCAGCAGCTTGGCCCAGACAGGACAGGCCTACGAGCAGTACTTC. Protein product: CASSLAQTGQAYEQYF.

V usage is TRBV4-3 and J usage is TRBJ2-2; D is ambiguous. Per the germline V gene, CDR1 is LGHNA and CDR2 is YSLEER. The CDR3 is 13 residues long. V shed 5 bases and J shed 0 bases, with 4 bases lying between them. Here the CDR3 reads CASSTTNTGELFF. DNA of the CDR3: TGCGCCAGCAGCACGACGAACACCGGGGAGCTGTTTTTT.

In this sample, this clone turned up a few times. The chain joins TRBV7-2 to TRBJ1-1; no firm D call. V gave up 1 base and J gave up 6 bases, with 6 bases separating them. Germline assignment: CDR1 SGHTA and CDR2 FQGNSA. The length of the CDR3 is 12 residues. For the CDR3, the DNA is TGTGCCAGCAGCTTAGACACTGCTGAAGCTTTCTTT. Translating it yields CASSLDTAEAFF. The full variable domain, in which reference TRBV7-2 and TRBJ1-1 provide the parts outside the CDR3, is GAGVSQSPSNKVTEKGKDVELRCDPISGHTALYWYRQSLGQGLEFLIYFQGNSAPDKSGLPSDRFSAERTGGSVSTLTIQRTQQEDSAVYLCASSLDTAEAFFGQGTRLTVV.

This chain joins TRBV7-3 and TRBJ1-1; a weak D match, TRBD1 (5 bases). Germline CDR1 reads SGHTA; CDR2 reads FQGTGA. CDR3 length equals 14 residues. The V end was cut by 0 bases, the J end by 1 base, with 6 bases between. CDR3 amino acids: CASSLTGRNTEAFF. Written as DNA, the CDR3 is TGTGCCAGCAGCTTAACGGGACGGAACACTGAAGCTTTCTTT.

V is TRBV9 and J is TRBJ1-4; 9 nucleotides agree with TRBD1. The CDR3 covers 15 residues. Germline V gene lookup returns CDR1 SGDLS and CDR2 YYNGEE. V shed 0 bases and J 5 bases; nucleotides not matched to a gene: 2. The CDR3 loop is CASSVEGTGNEKLFF. The CDR3 region has the DNA TGTGCCAGCAGCGTAGAGGGGACAGGGAATGAAAAACTGTTTTTT.

This chain joins TRBV11-1 and TRBJ2-7, with D perhaps TRBD1 or TRBD2 (5 bases each). This CDR3 has 15 residues. The germline V and J ends were trimmed by 5 bases and 1 base, with 15 bases remaining between them. Germline V gene data show CDR1 as SGHAT and CDR2 as FQDESV (reference sequence). The CDR3 DNA reads TGTGCCAGCAGCAAAACCGGGACGAGGTCCTACGAGCAGTACTTC. It yields the protein CASSKTGTRSYEQYF. Drawing the rest from reference TRBV11-1 and TRBJ2-7, the complete variable domain is EAEVAQSPRYKITEKSQAVAFWCDPISGHATLYWYRQILGQGPELLVQFQDESVVDDSQLPKDRFSAERLKGVDSTLKIQPAELGDSAMYLCASSKTGTRSYEQYFGPGTRLTVT.